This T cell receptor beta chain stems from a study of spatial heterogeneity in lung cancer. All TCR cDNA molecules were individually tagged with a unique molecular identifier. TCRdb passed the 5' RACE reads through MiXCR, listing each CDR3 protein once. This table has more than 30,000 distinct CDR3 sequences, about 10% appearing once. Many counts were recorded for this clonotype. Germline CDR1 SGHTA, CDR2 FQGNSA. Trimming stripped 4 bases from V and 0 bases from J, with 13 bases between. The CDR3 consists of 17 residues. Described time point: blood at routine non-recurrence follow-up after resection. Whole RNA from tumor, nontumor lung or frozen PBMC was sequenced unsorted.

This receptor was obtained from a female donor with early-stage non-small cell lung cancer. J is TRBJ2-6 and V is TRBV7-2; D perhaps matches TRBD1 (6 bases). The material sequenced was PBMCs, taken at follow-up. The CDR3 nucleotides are TGTGCCAGCAGCTCCAGGGGAGCCCTCTCTGGGGCCAACGTCCTGACTTTC. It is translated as CASSSRGALSGANVLTF.